This T cell receptor beta chain was found in a study of response to subunit inactivated influenza vaccine. In its sample, this clonotype was seen a few times. TCRdb re-called the RT-PCR reads through MiXCR, storing one row per CDR3 protein. This sample has under 550,000 distinct CDR3 sequences, with roughly 8.2% found just once. The CDR3 is 14 amino acids. Germline-derived CDR1 and CDR2 are SGHRS and YFSETQ. V lost 5 bases, J lost 0 bases, and 8 bases lay in between. The source of this sequence is a man aged 50-75 years who received an inactivated influenza vaccine. The sequences come from PBMCs from blood, collected less than 30 months after vaccination. The chain employs TRBV5-1 and TRBJ2-2; D not resolved. The CDR3 sequence is CASRPASNTGELFF. CDR3 coding DNA: TGCGCCAGCAGGCCAGCCTCGAACACCGGGGAGCTGTTTTTT.